This T cell receptor beta chain is from a study of T cells in Graves' hyperthyroidism and ophthalmopathy. RNA transcripts gave rise to amplified TCR beta CDR3 regions. Initially, a first-round RT-PCR of the TCR CDR3 employed the HTBI primer set. One entry per CDR3 protein, called by TCRdb with MiXCR from the multiplex PCR reads. The data show 620,000 or so distinct CDR3 sequences, around 15% seen once. Note on this clonotype: What it recognizes is unknown. This could be a read error, since a much larger clone is one nucleotide away.

Study observations and caveats: Also found in blood were most expanded thyroid clonotypes above 0.001.

Sequences were obtained from blood. This sequence originates from a woman aged 50 to 60 with Graves' ophthalmopathy.

The CDR3 is CASSVVRLPNYGYTF. The CDR3 region has the DNA TGTGCCAGCAGTGTAGTAAGGCTTCCTAACTATGGCTACACCTTC. The rearrangement links TRBV2 to TRBJ1-2; the D is unclear. The V end was cut by 4 bases, the J end by 0 bases, with 12 bases between. Germline V CDR1 and CDR2: SNHLY, FYNNEI. The CDR3 has 15 residues. The complete variable domain, with remaining parts taken from reference TRBV2 and TRBJ1-2, reads EPEVTQTPSHQVTQMGQEVILRCVPISNHLYFYWYRQILGQKVEFLVSFYNNEISEKSEIFDDQFSVERPDGSNFTLKIRSTKLEDSAMYFCASSVVRLPNYGYTFGSGTRLTVV.